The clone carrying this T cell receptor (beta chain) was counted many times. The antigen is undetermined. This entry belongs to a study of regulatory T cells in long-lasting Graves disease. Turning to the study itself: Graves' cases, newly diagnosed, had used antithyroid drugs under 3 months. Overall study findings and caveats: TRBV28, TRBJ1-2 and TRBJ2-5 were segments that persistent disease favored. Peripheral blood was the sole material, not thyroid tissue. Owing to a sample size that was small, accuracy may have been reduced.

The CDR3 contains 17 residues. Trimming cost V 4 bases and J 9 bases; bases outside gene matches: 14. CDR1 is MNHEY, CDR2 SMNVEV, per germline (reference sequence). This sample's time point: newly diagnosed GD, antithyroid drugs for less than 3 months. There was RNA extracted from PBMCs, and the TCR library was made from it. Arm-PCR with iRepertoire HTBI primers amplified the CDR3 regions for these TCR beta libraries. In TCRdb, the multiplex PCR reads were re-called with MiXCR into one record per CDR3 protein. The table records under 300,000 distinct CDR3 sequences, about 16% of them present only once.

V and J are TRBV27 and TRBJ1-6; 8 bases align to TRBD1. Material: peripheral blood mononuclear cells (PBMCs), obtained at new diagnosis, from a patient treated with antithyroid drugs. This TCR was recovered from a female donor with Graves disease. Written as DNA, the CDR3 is TGTGCCAGCAGTTATCGCTTGAGGGGTGGACAGGGTTCACCCCTCCACTTT. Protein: CASSYRLRGGQGSPLHF.